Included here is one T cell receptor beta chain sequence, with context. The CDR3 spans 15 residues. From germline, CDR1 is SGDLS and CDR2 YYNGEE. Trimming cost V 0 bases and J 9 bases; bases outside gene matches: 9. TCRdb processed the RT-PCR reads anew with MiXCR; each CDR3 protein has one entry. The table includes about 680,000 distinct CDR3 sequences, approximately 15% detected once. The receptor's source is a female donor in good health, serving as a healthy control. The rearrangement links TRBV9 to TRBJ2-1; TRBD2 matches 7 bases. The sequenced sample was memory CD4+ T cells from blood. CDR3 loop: CASSVGDYTGGEQFF. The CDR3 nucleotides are TGTGCCAGCAGCGTAGGGGACTACACCGGGGGTGAGCAGTTCTTC.